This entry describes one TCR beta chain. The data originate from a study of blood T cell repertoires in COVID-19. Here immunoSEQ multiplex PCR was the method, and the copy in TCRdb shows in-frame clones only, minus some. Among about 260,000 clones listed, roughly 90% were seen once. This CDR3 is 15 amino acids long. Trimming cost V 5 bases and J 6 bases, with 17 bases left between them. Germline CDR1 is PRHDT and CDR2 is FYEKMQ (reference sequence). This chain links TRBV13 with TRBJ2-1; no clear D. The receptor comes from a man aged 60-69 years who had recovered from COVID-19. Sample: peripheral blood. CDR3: CASSIPGNVRNEQFF. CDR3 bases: TGTGCCAGCAGCATCCCAGGAAACGTACGCAATGAGCAGTTCTTC.